What follows are 14 T cell receptor beta chains derived from one specimen sequenced in a study of shared clonotypes between healthy human individuals. Profiling relied on immunoSEQ multiplex PCR, and the TCRdb table lists in-frame clones only, not all of them. The table lists approximately 350,000 clones, about 74% of them singletons. The source material was memory CD4+ T cells sorted from blood. Subset in this sample: CD45RA-negative fraction. These receptor sequences come from a man aged 30 to 39 in good health.

The rearrangement joins TRBV10-3 to TRBJ2-1; the match to TRBD2 covers 10 bases. With 4 bases clipped from V and 5 bases from J, the junction kept 5 bases outside the gene matches. The germline gives CDR1 ENHRY, CDR2 SYGVKD. This CDR3 spans 15 amino acids. As DNA, the CDR3 is TGTGCCATCAGTGCGGCACTAGCGGGGAACAATGAGCAGTTCTTC. Residues: CAISAALAGNNEQFF.

The gene calls are TRBV18 and TRBJ1-6, with 7 bases matching TRBD1. The CDR3 length is 15 residues. The V segment lost 3 bases and the J segment 10 bases; nucleotides outside the gene matches: 9. CDR1 KGHSH and CDR2 LQKENI come from the germline V gene. The CDR3 sequence is CASSPKTGLGSPLHF. The DNA for the CDR3 is TGTGCCAGCTCACCGAAGACAGGGCTGGGGTCACCCCTCCACTTT.

This clone was detected only once. The chain has TRBV19 and TRBJ1-5; 9 nucleotides line up with TRBD1. The CDR3 contains 16 residues. In germline, CDR1 is LNHDA, CDR2 SQIVND (reference sequence). Trimming removed 6 bases from V and 6 bases from J; junction bases left unmatched: 12. This CDR3 reads CASRLSQGASSQPQHF. The DNA for the CDR3 is TGTGCCAGTAGGTTGTCACAGGGGGCGAGTAGTCAGCCCCAGCATTTT.

This clone was seen only a few times. The chain carries TRBV7-9 and TRBJ2-1; 13 bases match TRBD2. The germline gives CDR1 SEHNR, CDR2 FQNEAQ (reference sequence). CDR3 length: 15 amino acids. J lost 8 bases, V lost 5 bases, and 6 bases had no gene match. The CDR3 protein is CASSLGLAGRDEQFF. CDR3 nucleotides: TGTGCCAGCAGCCTGGGACTAGCGGGACGCGATGAGCAGTTCTTC.

The chain is built from TRBV11-2 and TRBJ2-7, with a tentative D call TRBD1 (5 bases). Germline loops: CDR1 SGHAT, CDR2 FQNNGV. The CDR3 is 15 amino acids. V gave up 1 base and J gave up 4 bases, with 14 bases separating them. CDR3 region: CASSLVATQGYEQYF. The CDR3 bases are TGTGCCAGCAGCTTAGTTGCAACCCAGGGTTACGAGCAGTACTTC.

The V gene is TRBV6-5, the J gene TRBJ2-7; D uncertain. V was pared by 3 bases and J by 6 bases, with 15 bases between. The CDR3 totals 14 residues. The germline gives CDR1 MNHEY, CDR2 SVGAGI. CDR3 protein: CASSYSPDGLEQYF. CDR3 nucleotide sequence: TGTGCCAGCAGTTATTCCCCCGACGGTCTCGAGCAGTACTTC.

The CDR3 nucleotides read TGTGCCAGCAGATACTCTCCGGGGGCCTTCGGAGGATCCTACAATGAGCAGTTCTTC. Its translation is CASRYSPGAFGGSYNEQFF. The chain couples TRBV27 to TRBJ2-1; either TRBD1 or TRBD2 may fit D (6 bases each). The V end lost 6 bases, the J end lost 1 base, and 25 bases lay between the germline ends. The CDR3 extends over 19 amino acids. From germline, CDR1 is MNHEY and CDR2 SMNVEV (reference sequence).

The DNA for the CDR3 is TGTGCCACCAGCAGAGATTTGGTGTCTCCCGGGGAGCTGTTTTTT. Its protein is CATSRDLVSPGELFF. The chain recombines TRBV15 with TRBJ2-2; the D is unclear. The CDR3 sequence is 15 residues long. Trimming stripped 0 bases from V and 6 bases from J, with 11 bases between. From germline, CDR1 is LNHNV and CDR2 YYDKDF (reference sequence).

The chain joins TRBV11-2 to TRBJ2-2; D is ambiguous. Germline-derived CDR1 and CDR2 are SGHAT and FQNNGV. The CDR3 sequence is 14 residues long. Between the trimmed V and J ends, which lost 5 bases and 1 base, there was a span of 8 bases. The CDR3 loop is CASSPTQNTGELFF. In DNA, the CDR3 is TGTGCCAGCAGCCCGACTCAGAACACCGGGGAGCTGTTTTTT.

J is TRBJ2-6 and V is TRBV28, with D perhaps TRBD1 or TRBD2 (5 bases each). The CDR3 loop spans 18 amino acids. Germline loops: CDR1 MDHEN, CDR2 SYDVKM. With 6 bases removed from V and 0 bases from J, the gap between germline ends came to 18 bases. The CDR3 DNA follows: TGTGCCAGCAGCCCCCTGAGGGGTAGCCTCTCTGGGGCCAACGTCCTGACTTTC. Amino acids: CASSPLRGSLSGANVLTF. Filled out from reference TRBV28 and TRBJ2-6, the complete variable domain reads DVKVTQSSRYLVKRTGEKVFLECVQDMDHENMFWYRQDPGLGLRLIYFSYDVKMKEKGDIPEGYSVSREKKERFSLILESASTNQTSMYLCASSPLRGSLSGANVLTFGAGSRLTVL.

The chain couples TRBV30 to TRBJ1-1; D remains unclear. CDR1 and CDR2 from the germline V gene are GTSNPN and SVGIG (reference sequence). The CDR3 contains 12 residues. Trimming stripped 5 bases from V and 6 bases from J, with 13 bases between. CDR3 amino acids: CAWLPGIAEAFF. CDR3 in DNA: TGTGCCTGGCTTCCCGGGATCGCTGAAGCTTTCTTT.

This clone has at least ten counts. The gene calls are TRBV19 and TRBJ2-3; no clear D. The CDR3 spans 15 residues. V gave up 3 bases and J gave up 6 bases, with 16 bases separating them. CDR1 LNHDA and CDR2 SQIVND come from the germline V gene (reference sequence). The CDR3 here is CASSIYREYGDTQYF. Written as DNA, the CDR3 is TGTGCCAGTAGTATTTACAGAGAGTACGGGGATACGCAGTATTTT.

This clone was counted between two and nine times. V and J are TRBV5-5 and TRBJ2-7; D not resolved. Germline values: CDR1 SGHKS, CDR2 YYEKEE (reference sequence). The V end lost 5 bases, the J end lost 4 bases, and 13 bases lay between the germline ends. The CDR3 extends over 13 amino acids. CDR3 bases: TGTGCCAGCAGGCAATGGGGTGTGTACGAGCAGTACTTC. Encoded protein: CASRQWGVYEQYF.

The V call is TRBV9, the J call TRBJ2-2; tentative D call: TRBD2 (6 bases). CDR1 SGDLS and CDR2 YYNGEE come from the germline V gene. This CDR3 region has 14 residues. The ends were cut back, 0 bases at V and 8 bases at J, with 11 bases in the middle. The CDR3: CASSVDGRVGELFF. CDR3 nucleotides: TGTGCCAGCAGCGTAGACGGGAGAGTTGGGGAGCTGTTTTTT.